This is a list of T cell receptor beta chains from one sample in a study of cytotoxic CD8 clonotypes in ibrutinib-treated CLL. Assay used: immunoSEQ multiplex PCR; TCRdb lists only in-frame clones, some missing. The sample includes some 130,000 clones, approximately 83% seen only once; the top ten take approximately 2%. Sequenced here: PBMCs, sampled after 24 months of ibrutinib treatment. The origin of the receptors is a human donor with chronic lymphocytic leukemia. CDR3s include the opening cysteine and the closing phenylalanine or tryptophan. The order of the fields is D gene, J gene, clone size, V gene, CDR3 protein, CDR3 DNA. D genes are given only for firm matches. The size entry is marked missing in some rows and otherwise reads once, few, many or a size class.

TRBD1,TRBJ1-1,NA,TRBV5-1,CASSLGQGAANTEAFF,TGCGCCAGCAGCTTGGGGCAGGGGGCCGCAAACACTGAAGCTTTCTTT
NA,TRBJ2-1,once,TRBV7-2,CASSLDGGPYNEQFF,TGTGCCAGCAGCTTAGATGGGGGGCCGTACAATGAGCAGTTCTTC
TRBD1,TRBJ1-2,NA,TRBV5-4,CASSPARDRLSGYTF,TGTGCCAGCAGCCCCGCCCGGGACAGGCTTAGTGGCTACACCTTC
NA,TRBJ2-7,NA,TRBV5-1,CASSRQGYEQYF,TGCGCCAGCAGCCGCCAGGGGTACGAGCAGTACTTC
TRBD1,TRBJ2-2,once,TRBV6-4,CASKQGAYTGELFF,TGTGCCAGCAAACAGGGGGCATACACCGGGGAGCTGTTTTTT
TRBD1,TRBJ1-1,NA,TRBV19,CASSPTGGTEAFF,TGTGCCAGTAGCCCGACAGGGGGCACTGAAGCTTTCTTT
TRBD1,TRBJ2-7,NA,TRBV29-1,CSVEVAGTAIYEQYF,TGCAGCGTTGAAGTCGCCGGGACAGCTATTTACGAGCAGTACTTC
TRBD1,TRBJ2-7,once,TRBV6-5,CASSRTGGPYEQYF,TGTGCCAGCAGTCGGACAGGGGGCCCCTACGAGCAGTACTTC
TRBD2,TRBJ2-3,NA,TRBV4-3,CASSRGDGRGTDTQYF,TGCGCCAGCAGCCGAGGGGACGGGAGGGGCACAGATACGCAGTATTTT
NA,TRBJ1-4,NA,TRBV6-6,CASRHDSATNEKLFF,TGTGCCAGCAGACATGACAGTGCAACTAATGAAAAACTGTTTTTT
TRBD1,TRBJ2-7,few,TRBV4-3,CASSARTGGYEQYF,TGCGCCAGCTCGGCTAGGACAGGGGGCTACGAGCAGTACTTC
NA,TRBJ1-1,NA,TRBV6-5,CASSYSVRGGNTEAFF,TGTGCCAGCAGTTACTCGGTTAGGGGAGGGAACACTGAAGCTTTCTTT
NA,TRBJ2-2,NA,TRBV18,CASSPDSTPGELFF,TGTGCCAGCTCACCCGACTCTACGCCCGGGGAGCTGTTTTTT
NA,TRBJ1-1,NA,TRBV28,CASSLLSTEAFF,TGTGCCAGCAGTTTGTTGAGCACTGAAGCTTTCTTT
NA,TRBJ2-7,NA,TRBV6-5,CASSSNGGSYEQYF,TGTGCCAGCAGTTCGAATGGGGGTAGCTACGAGCAGTACTTC
TRBD2,TRBJ2-3,once,TRBV28,CASSPGLATSTDTQYF,TGTGCCAGCAGTCCGGGACTAGCGACCAGCACAGATACGCAGTATTTT
NA,TRBJ1-6,NA,TRBV5-6,CASSLGSSYNSPLHF,TGTGCCAGCAGCTTGGGGAGCTCCTATAATTCACCCCTCCACTTT
TRBD1,TRBJ2-7,few,TRBV28,CASFSRDRGGEQYF,TGTGCCAGCTTCTCCCGGGACAGGGGGGGCGAGCAGTACTTC
NA,TRBJ2-1,NA,TRBV7-2,CASSRDLLYSNEQFF,TGTGCCAGCAGCCGGGACTTACTCTACAGCAATGAGCAGTTCTTC
NA,TRBJ2-7,few,TRBV7-2,CASSPQLGGGEQYF,TGTGCCAGCAGCCCTCAACTAGGAGGAGGGGAGCAGTACTTC
NA,TRBJ2-3,NA,TRBV6-6,CASVGGRWYF,TGTGCCAGCGTCGGGGGCCGTTGGTATTTT
NA,TRBJ1-5,NA,TRBV21-1,CASKVGKGRNQPQHF,TGTGCCAGCAAGGTCGGCAAGGGGAGGAATCAGCCCCAGCATTTT
NA,TRBJ2-1,few,TRBV15,CATSRARDSYNEQFF,TGTGCCACCAGCAGAGCCAGGGACTCCTACAATGAGCAGTTCTTC
NA,TRBJ1-2,NA,TRBV4-2,CASSQSKGQGDYGYTF,TGTGCCAGCAGCCAGAGTAAGGGGCAAGGGGACTATGGCTACACCTTC
NA,TRBJ1-5,NA,TRBV6-1,CASRPSFNQPQHF,TGTGCCAGCAGACCGTCGTTCAATCAGCCCCAGCATTTT
NA,TRBJ1-5,NA,TRBV4-2,CASSLPPWSGSGKPQHF,TGTGCCAGCAGCCTTCCTCCTTGGTCAGGGAGTGGTAAGCCCCAGCATTTT
NA,TRBJ2-7,NA,TRBV5-6,CASSLKGSNSYEQYF,TGTGCCAGCAGCTTGAAAGGGTCAAACTCCTACGAGCAGTACTTC
TRBD1,TRBJ2-1,NA,TRBV7-6,CASSLADTGGWDEQFF,TGTGCCAGCAGCTTAGCCGATACAGGGGGTTGGGATGAGCAGTTCTTC
TRBD1,TRBJ1-3,NA,TRBV30,CAWSTHRGNTIYF,TGTGCCTGGAGTACCCACAGGGGGAACACCATATATTTT
TRBD1,TRBJ1-2,NA,TRBV19,CASSSSGTDNYGYTF,TGTGCCAGTAGTTCCTCCGGGACAGACAACTATGGCTACACCTTC
NA,TRBJ2-5,NA,TRBV5-1,CASGRDSLGTQYF,TGCGCCAGCGGCCGGGACTCACTAGGGACCCAGTACTTC
TRBD1,TRBJ2-7,NA,TRBV6-4,CASSDSISGTGRSYEQYF,TGTGCCAGCAGTGACTCGATATCAGGGACAGGGCGCTCCTACGAGCAGTACTTC
NA,TRBJ2-4,NA,TRBV10-3,CASARGQNIQYF,TGTGCCAGCGCGCGTGGGCAAAACATTCAGTACTTC
NA,TRBJ2-1,NA,TRBV4-1,CASSPNHGVYTYNEQFF,TGCGCCAGCAGCCCTAATCATGGAGTCTATACCTACAATGAGCAGTTCTTC
NA,TRBJ2-7,NA,TRBV6-5,CASSQGGLVEQYF,TGTGCCAGCAGCCAGGGGGGACTCGTGGAGCAGTACTTC
NA,TRBJ2-5,NA,TRBV2,CASTPGRGGREETQYF,TGTGCCAGCACTCCCGGCCGAGGGGGAAGGGAAGAGACCCAGTACTTC
NA,TRBJ2-5,NA,TRBV18,CASSPEQYGGAQYF,TGTGCCAGCTCACCCGAGCAGTACGGAGGGGCCCAGTACTTC
TRBD1,TRBJ2-6,NA,TRBV4-2,CASSGQGLRSGANVLTF,TGTGCCAGCAGCGGACAGGGGTTACGCTCTGGGGCCAACGTCCTGACTTTC
TRBD1,TRBJ2-7,once,TRBV7-9,CASSPLRDRGPYEQYF,TGTGCCAGCAGCCCACTCCGGGACAGGGGCCCCTACGAGCAGTACTTC
NA,TRBJ2-1,NA,TRBV9,CASSPRDSRSYNEQFF,TGTGCCAGCAGCCCCCGGGACTCCCGCTCCTACAATGAGCAGTTCTTC
TRBD1,TRBJ1-1,NA,TRBV30,CAWSHTGATEAFF,TGTGCCTGGAGTCACACAGGGGCGACTGAAGCTTTCTTT
TRBD1,TRBJ2-6,NA,TRBV2,CASTGQPSGANVLTF,TGTGCCAGCACGGGACAGCCCTCTGGGGCCAACGTCCTGACTTTC
NA,TRBJ2-3,NA,TRBV7-9,CASSLAGADTQYF,TGTGCCAGCAGCTTAGCGGGGGCAGATACGCAGTATTTT
NA,TRBJ2-1,NA,TRBV4-2,CASSHTRTTSYNEQFF,TGTGCCAGCAGCCATACACGGACGACGTCCTACAATGAGCAGTTCTTC
NA,TRBJ2-1,NA,TRBV7-2,CASIARGFVHNEQFF,TGTGCCAGCATCGCCCGAGGGTTCGTCCACAATGAGCAGTTCTTC